This passage covers 6 T cell receptor beta chains from one sample sequenced in a study of cytomegalovirus exposure and HLA in healthy donors. Some clones are missing from TCRdb's copy, which holds only in-frame ones; the method was immunoSEQ multiplex PCR. The profile shows about 270,000 clones, 80% to 90% of them singletons. The specimen sequenced was PBMCs. The origin of the receptors is a woman between 18 and 29 years old in good health and CMV-seronegative.

This chain uses TRBV6-6 with TRBJ2-7; 7 nucleotides line up with TRBD2. CDR1 and CDR2 (germline): MNHNY, SVGAGI (reference sequence). This CDR3 region has 16 residues. The ends lost 1 base at V and 1 base at J; junction bases unmatched: 7. CDR3 sequence (DNA): TGTGCCAGCAGTTACTTCGGAACGGGAGGATCCTACGAGCAGTACTTC. It yields the protein CASSYFGTGGSYEQYF.

The J gene is TRBJ2-1, the V gene TRBV30; D is perhaps TRBD1 (6 bases). Per the germline V gene, CDR1 is GTSNPN and CDR2 is SVGIG (reference sequence). The CDR3 length is 12 residues. The germline V and J ends were trimmed by 2 bases and 14 bases, with 16 bases remaining between them. Here the CDR3 reads CAWSPSGAPEFF. Written as DNA, the CDR3 is TGTGCCTGGAGTCCATCAGGGGCGCCCGAGTTCTTC.

The rearrangement uses TRBV4-1 and TRBJ2-7, with 7 bases lining up with TRBD2. V dropped 0 bases and J dropped 3; count of bases not matched to a gene: 8. The germline V gene has CDR1 MGHRA and CDR2 YSYEKL. This CDR3 is built from 16 residues. The CDR3 region has the DNA TGCGCCAGCAGCCAAGATCGTGGGGGGGGTAGCTACGAGCAGTACTTC. It translates to CASSQDRGGGSYEQYF.

This chain connects TRBV10-3 to TRBJ1-5; D may be TRBD1 (5 bases). The V gene lost 2 bases and the J gene lost 3 bases, with 8 bases spanning the gap. In germline, CDR1 is ENHRY, CDR2 SYGVKD. This CDR3 comprises 14 residues. The CDR3 DNA follows: TGTGCCATCAGTGAGGTGACAGACAATCAGCCCCAGCATTTT. Its protein is CAISEVTDNQPQHF.

The V gene is TRBV4-1, the J gene TRBJ1-1, with a weak D call TRBD1 (5 bases). Germline CDR1 reads MGHRA; CDR2 reads YSYEKL. V was pared by 1 base and J by 4 bases, with 13 bases between. CDR3 length equals 15 residues. The CDR3 here is CASSQGSGIGTEAFF. DNA of the CDR3: TGCGCCAGCAGCCAAGGTTCAGGGATTGGCACTGAAGCTTTCTTT.

The chain has TRBV5-4 and TRBJ2-3; 13 positions match TRBD2. CDR1 SGHNT and CDR2 YYREEE come from the germline V gene (reference sequence). This CDR3 spans 15 amino acids. V lost 3 bases and J lost 8; bases outside the gene matches: 6. The CDR3 nucleotides read TGTGCCAGCAGCTCTACTAGCGGGGGGGCTCTTACGCAGTATTTT. This gives the protein CASSSTSGGALTQYF.